The 10 T cell receptor beta chains below were found in one sample sequenced in a study of cytomegalovirus exposure and HLA in healthy donors. In the PCR, 60 Vbeta and 13 Jbeta primers were used. The table came from immunoSEQ multiplex PCR; TCRdb's copy has only in-frame clones and leaves some out. The sample carries around 150,000 clones, approximately 80% recorded once. The sample taken for sequencing was PBMCs. The source of these receptors is a man aged 45-60 years in good health and CMV-seronegative.

The J gene is TRBJ2-6, the V gene TRBV5-1, with D tentatively TRBD1 (5 bases). This CDR3 is built from 15 residues. Germline V gene sequence: CDR1 SGHRS, CDR2 YFSETQ. V was trimmed by 4 bases and J by 0 bases, leaving 8 bases between them. CDR3 amino acids: CASSLDSSGANVLTF. CDR3 in DNA: TGCGCCAGCAGCCTAGACAGCTCTGGGGCCAACGTCCTGACTTTC.

The genes are TRBV27 and TRBJ1-2; 7 bases are a match to TRBD1. The CDR3 consists of 17 residues. CDR1 and CDR2 (germline): MNHEY, SMNVEV (reference sequence). The V and J ends lost 4 bases and 4 bases, in that order; junction bases with no gene match: 15. CDR3 in DNA: TGTGCCAGCAGTTCGTCACAGGGGATGAGTACTACCTATGGCTACACCTTC. This gives the protein CASSSSQGMSTTYGYTF.

The rearrangement links TRBV2 to TRBJ2-7, with D possibly TRBD1 on 6 matching bases. Trimming left V 6 bases short and J 0 bases short, with 12 bases between. Germline V gene data show CDR1 as SNHLY and CDR2 as FYNNEI. The CDR3 loop spans 14 amino acids. CDR3 coding DNA: TGTGCCAGCAGCCTCGAAGGGGGCTCCTACGAGCAGTACTTC. It yields the protein CASSLEGGSYEQYF.

This chain connects TRBV5-1 to TRBJ1-1; 8 positions match TRBD1. Germline V gene sequence: CDR1 SGHRS, CDR2 YFSETQ. The trim removed 2 bases at V and 9 bases at J, leaving 3 bases unmatched. The CDR3 contains 12 residues. The CDR3 protein is CASSLRQGQAFF. The DNA of the CDR3 is TGCGCCAGCAGCTTAAGACAGGGGCAAGCTTTCTTT.

The chain has TRBV5-4 and TRBJ2-1, with 11 bases lining up with TRBD2. Germline assignment: CDR1 SGHNT and CDR2 YYREEE (reference sequence). The CDR3 has 15 amino acids. The ends lost 0 bases at V and 6 bases at J; junction bases unmatched: 2. The CDR3 coding sequence is TGTGCCAGCAGCTTGGCTAGCGGGGGGAGCAATGAGCAGTTCTTC. The encoded protein is CASSLASGGSNEQFF.

A few counts support this clone. The chain has TRBV25-1 and TRBJ2-5; 9 bases are shared with TRBD1. V dropped 0 bases and J dropped 2; count of bases not matched to a gene: 4. CDR3 size: 16 residues. CDR1 MGHDK and CDR2 SYGVNS come from the germline V gene. CDR3 sequence: CASSEYSDRGQETQYF. CDR3 coding DNA: TGTGCCAGCAGTGAATATTCAGACAGGGGGCAAGAGACCCAGTACTTC.

J is TRBJ2-1 and V is TRBV11-2; D perhaps matches TRBD2 (5 bases). Germline CDR1 is SGHAT and CDR2 is FQNNGV. The CDR3 consists of 14 residues. Trimming took 1 base from V and 5 from J, leaving 9 bases between them. Here the CDR3 reads CASSLGGPDNEQFF. The CDR3 coding sequence is TGTGCCAGCAGCTTAGGCGGGCCGGACAATGAGCAGTTCTTC.

This chain uses TRBV7-9 with TRBJ1-1, with 8 bases identical to TRBD1. The junction had 5 bases not matched to a gene; V was cut back by 5 bases and J by 0 bases. This CDR3 comprises 15 residues. The germline V gene encodes CDR1 SEHNR and CDR2 FQNEAQ (reference sequence). The CDR3: CASSPDRGLNTEAFF. The CDR3 nucleotides read TGTGCCAGCAGCCCCGACAGGGGACTGAACACTGAAGCTTTCTTT.

This clone was detected a few times. The chain uses TRBV7-9 and TRBJ2-7, with D perhaps TRBD1 (6 bases). The CDR3 spans 14 residues. Trimming left V 2 bases short and J 3 bases short, with 11 bases between. The germline V gene encodes CDR1 SEHNR and CDR2 FQNEAQ (reference sequence). CDR3 DNA sequence: TGTGCCAGCAGCTTACCCGGGACACTCTACGAGCAGTACTTC. Translated: CASSLPGTLYEQYF.

The rearrangement joins TRBV5-6 to TRBJ2-1; 10 nucleotides align to TRBD2. This CDR3 is 19 amino acids long. Germline V gene sequence: CDR1 SGHDT, CDR2 YYEEEE. The trim removed 5 bases at V and 6 bases at J, leaving 20 bases unmatched. The CDR3: CASSRSGGATLFPVNEQFF. The CDR3 DNA sequence: TGTGCCAGCAGTCGGAGCGGGGGGGCAACTCTCTTCCCAGTCAATGAGCAGTTCTTC.